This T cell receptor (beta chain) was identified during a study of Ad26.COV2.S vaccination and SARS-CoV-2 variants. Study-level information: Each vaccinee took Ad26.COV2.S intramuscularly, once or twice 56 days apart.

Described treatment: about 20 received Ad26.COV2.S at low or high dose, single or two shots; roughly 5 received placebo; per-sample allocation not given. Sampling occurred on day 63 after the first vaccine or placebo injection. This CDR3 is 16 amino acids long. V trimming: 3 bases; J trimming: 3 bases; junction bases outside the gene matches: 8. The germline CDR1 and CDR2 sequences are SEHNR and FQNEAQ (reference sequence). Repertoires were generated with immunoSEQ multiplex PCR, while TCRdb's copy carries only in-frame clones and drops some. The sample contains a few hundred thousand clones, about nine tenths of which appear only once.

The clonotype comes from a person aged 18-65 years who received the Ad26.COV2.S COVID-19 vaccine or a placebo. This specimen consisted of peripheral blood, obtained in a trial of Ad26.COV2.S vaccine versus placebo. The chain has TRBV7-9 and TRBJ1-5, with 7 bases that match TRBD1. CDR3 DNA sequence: TGTGCCAGCAGCTTGGAGCCGGGACAGCCCAATCAGCCCCAGCATTTT. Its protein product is CASSLEPGQPNQPQHF.